This is a list of T cell receptor beta chains from one sample in a study of cytomegalovirus exposure and HLA in healthy donors. Data came from immunoSEQ multiplex PCR; TCRdb stores just in-frame clones and leaves some out. The table lists 150,000 to 200,000 clones, 80% of them singletons. The material sequenced was PBMCs. Receptors originate from a man aged 40-50 years in good health and CMV-seropositive. The CDR3 runs from the conserved cysteine through the conserved F or W.

j_gene	v_gene	CDR3aa
TRBJ1-2	TRBV5-6	CASSPTGQSSYTF
TRBJ2-2	TRBV19	CASSMVAGLGELFF
TRBJ2-2	TRBV29-1	CSVRGGTGELFF
TRBJ2-7	TRBV11-2	CASSSLRDRSYEQYF
TRBJ1-2	TRBV2	CASRPGQGSLGTYGYTF
TRBJ2-2	TRBV6-5	CASSSGTGGFSGELFF
TRBJ1-5	TRBV28	CASSNIFRGEPQHF
TRBJ1-3	TRBV4-3	CASSQDTHSSGNTIYF
TRBJ2-1	TRBV4-3	CASSQELGGNEQFF
TRBJ2-1	TRBV5-6	CASSLAFEAGDEQFF
-	TRBV7-9	CASSLVSSEQYF
TRBJ1-4	TRBV7-9	CAGSPRVGEKLFF
TRBJ2-7	TRBV6-5	CASSYYGGYEQYF
TRBJ2-7	TRBV14	CASSQGLSYEQYF
TRBJ2-5	TRBV9	CASSVGVPRETQYF
TRBJ2-2	TRBV5-1	CASSLERGLNTGELFF
TRBJ2-1	TRBV6-6	CASWGPGGPNNEQFF
TRBJ1-5	TRBV29-1	CSVDPGGNQPQHF
TRBJ1-1	TRBV6-6	CASRGTGMNTEAFF
TRBJ1-1	TRBV11-2	CASSSSGGFTEAFF
TRBJ2-7	TRBV30	CAWSVLDRGPGEQYF
TRBJ1-6	TRBV7-2	CASSPWTGTGNSPLHF
TRBJ1-1	TRBV5-4	CASSLKSGQRLNTEAFF
TRBJ2-2	TRBV7-2	CASNTRRLAGGNTGELFF
TRBJ2-7	TRBV15	CATSRDEGAYEQYF
TRBJ1-4	TRBV15	CATSRGGNEKLFF
TRBJ1-1	TRBV25-1	CASSEWGGANTEAFF
TRBJ1-4	TRBV19	CASSEGAREKLFF
TRBJ2-7	TRBV6-5	CASSYLPDSSYEQYF
TRBJ2-7	TRBV11-3	CASSLRGSEQYF
TRBJ2-2	TRBV11-2	CASSSGENTGELFF
TRBJ1-2	TRBV28	CASRGYKGPDYGYTF
TRBJ1-4	TRBV6-6	CASTRDRRNEKLFF
TRBJ2-7	TRBV5-4	CASRPEDRSYEQYF
TRBJ1-6	TRBV7-6	CASSSQDSPLHF
TRBJ1-2	TRBV9	CASSVGAGGGYTF
TRBJ2-5	TRBV5-6	CASSLQGAAETQYF
TRBJ1-1	TRBV12-5	CASGYRTGDTEAFF
TRBJ1-1	TRBV5-6	CASSLDWGHKNTEAFF
TRBJ2-7	TRBV27	CASSLPGSSYEQYF
TRBJ2-7	TRBV18	CASSHGTSEQYF
TRBJ1-2	TRBV6-1	CASSEIRYGYTF
TRBJ1-3	TRBV6-6	CASTQTVQVGNTIYF
TRBJ2-2	TRBV6-6	CASTQPRTANTGELFF
TRBJ2-3	TRBV7-9	CASSSSGGPSTDTQYF
TRBJ1-1	TRBV7-9	CASREAHGKRDTEAFF